Following are 32 T cell receptor beta chains from one sample sequenced in a study of PD-1 blockade in mismatch repair-deficient tumors. The repertoire was sequenced with immunoSEQ multiplex PCR; TCRdb's copy has only in-frame clones and lacks some. The sample holds about 39,000 clones, around four fifths seen once. The source was PBMCs, collected roughly nine months after starting pembrolizumab. These receptors all come from an adult with mismatch repair-deficient cancer.

Concerning this clone itself: The sample contains more than one DNA sequence encoding this CDR3. The chain uses TRBV5-4 and TRBJ2-7, with D possibly matching TRBD1 (8 bases). Germline lookup yields CDR1 SGHNT and CDR2 YYREEE (reference sequence). The CDR3 length is 15 residues. Trimming took 3 bases from V and 4 from J, leaving 17 bases between them. The CDR3 DNA is TGTGCCAGCAGCTCTCGAACAGGGGGGGGTTACGAGCAGTACTTC. Protein product: CASSSRTGGGYEQYF.

The chain recombines TRBV27 with TRBJ2-7; 9 nucleotides agree with TRBD2. CDR3 length equals 14 residues. Germline values: CDR1 MNHEY, CDR2 SMNVEV (reference sequence). The ends lost 2 bases at V and 10 bases at J; junction bases unmatched: 9. CDR3 sequence (DNA): TGTGCCAGCAGTTTAAGTTGGGGGACTAGCTCTCAGTACTTC. Its translation: CASSLSWGTSSQYF.

The chain has TRBV7-2 and TRBJ2-5; D might be TRBD2 (5 bases). The V end lost 4 bases, the J end lost 5 bases, and 11 bases lay between the germline ends. The CDR3 extends over 13 amino acids. Germline V lookup: CDR1 SGHTA, CDR2 FQGNSA. The CDR3 sequence: CASSSNRGETQYF. The CDR3 region has the DNA TGTGCCAGCAGCTCCAATCGCGGGGAGACCCAGTACTTC.

The V gene is TRBV27, the J gene TRBJ2-7; D perhaps matches TRBD2 (5 bases). CDR3 length: 12 amino acids. Trimming left V 8 bases short and J 4 bases short, with 12 bases between. The V gene's germline CDR1 is MNHEY and CDR2 SMNVEV (reference sequence). The CDR3 sequence is CASGSGFYEQYF. CDR3 sequence (DNA): TGTGCCAGCGGCTCGGGATTTTACGAGCAGTACTTC.

The rearrangement links TRBV6-1 to TRBJ1-1, with D perhaps TRBD1 (5 bases). In germline, CDR1 is MNHNS, CDR2 SASEGT. V was pared by 2 bases and J by 0 bases, with 13 bases between. This CDR3 is 16 amino acids long. CDR3 amino acids: CASSEQGVLLNTEAFF. As DNA, the CDR3 is TGTGCCAGCAGTGAACAGGGTGTTCTATTGAACACTGAAGCTTTCTTT.

The chain uses TRBV7-3 and TRBJ1-2; TRBD1 matches at 7 bases. CDR3 length: 14 residues. Looked up from germline, CDR1 is SGHTA and CDR2 is FQGTGA. After removal of 5 bases from V and 6 bases from J, the junction contained 9 bases not matched to a gene. The CDR3 bases are TGTGCCAGCAGCCTCACAACCGGGACAGATGGCTACACCTTC. Translated: CASSLTTGTDGYTF.

This clone was detected a few times. The chain's CDR3 is CASSVWSGTYEQYF. DNA for the CDR3: TGTGCCAGCAGCGTCTGGAGCGGGACCTACGAGCAGTACTTC. The chain joins TRBV28 to TRBJ2-7; 7 bases match TRBD2. V was pared by 6 bases and J by 2 bases, with 7 bases of the junction left unmatched. Germline CDR1 is MDHEN and CDR2 is SYDVKM. This CDR3 is built from 14 residues.

The CDR3 spells CASSKFKTSGSFRTQYF. The CDR3 nucleotides read TGTGCCAGCAGCAAATTTAAAACTAGCGGGAGTTTTAGGACCCAGTACTTC. The J gene is TRBJ2-5, the V gene TRBV21-1; the D call in the table, TRBD2, was not verified against the DNA. TRBV21-1 is noted as a pseudogene. This CDR3 contains 17 residues.

This chain joins TRBV5-6 and TRBJ2-1; TRBD2 agrees at 12 bases. V lost 1 base and J lost 8; bases outside the gene matches: 4. The length of the CDR3 is 15 residues. Germline lookup yields CDR1 SGHDT and CDR2 YYEEEE. Here the CDR3 reads CASSLLAGGRYEQFF. The CDR3, as DNA: TGTGCCAGCAGCTTGCTAGCGGGAGGGCGATATGAGCAGTTCTTC.

The count of this clone is one. J is TRBJ2-5 and V is TRBV7-8; D is perhaps TRBD2 (5 bases). Germline CDR1 SGHVS, CDR2 FQNEAQ. V lost 1 base, J lost 9 bases, and 12 bases lay in between. CDR3 length: 13 amino acids. This CDR3 is CASSLGQERSQYF. CDR3 coding DNA: TGTGCCAGCAGCTTAGGGCAGGAGCGGTCCCAGTACTTC. Variable domain in full (rest from reference TRBV7-8 and TRBJ2-5): GAGVSQSPRYKVAKRGQDVALRCDPISGHVSLFWYQQALGQGPEFLTYFQNEAQLDKSGLPSDRFFAERPEGSVSTLKIQRTQQEDSAVYLCASSLGQERSQYFGPGTRLLVL.

The chain combines TRBV2 with TRBJ2-5; TRBD2 might be the D (6 bases). The CDR3 loop spans 13 amino acids. V lost 4 bases, J lost 5 bases, and 11 bases lay in between. Per germline, CDR1 SNHLY and CDR2 FYNNEI. The CDR3 protein is CASSGLGWETQYF. The CDR3 bases are TGTGCCAGCAGTGGACTAGGATGGGAGACCCAGTACTTC.

The rearrangement links TRBV28 to TRBJ1-4; D not resolved. CDR1 and CDR2 from the germline V gene are MDHEN and SYDVKM. The CDR3 contains 13 residues. The DNA of the CDR3 is TGTGCTCCCCCCAGACCAGCGAGAGAAAAACTGTTTTTT. It specifies CAPPRPAREKLFF.

V gene TRBV4-1 combines with J gene TRBJ2-3, with TRBD2 matching 14 bases. The V segment lost 4 bases and the J segment 0 bases; nucleotides outside the gene matches: 6. Germline-derived CDR1 and CDR2 are MGHRA and YSYEKL. The CDR3 loop spans 18 amino acids. Written as DNA, the CDR3 is TGCGCCAGCAGCCCCCGGACTAGCGGGAGGCCAAGCACAGATACGCAGTATTTT. Its translation: CASSPRTSGRPSTDTQYF.

CDR3 residues: CASSYGRQTNYGYTF. The CDR3 DNA is TGTGCCAGCAGTTACGGGAGGCAGACTAACTATGGCTACACCTTC. V usage is TRBV6-5 and J usage is TRBJ1-2; D remains ambiguous. Between the trimmed V and J ends, which lost 2 bases and 0 bases, there was a span of 10 bases. The CDR3 consists of 15 residues. The germline CDR1 and CDR2 sequences are MNHEY and SVGAGI.

This chain uses TRBV6-5 with TRBJ1-1, with 7 bases fitting TRBD1. Germline CDR1 and CDR2: MNHEY and SVGAGI. This CDR3 contains 13 residues. V trimming: 10 bases; J trimming: 4 bases; junction bases outside the gene matches: 9. CDR3 in DNA: TGTGCCACGCGAGACTCAGGGGGCACTGAAGCTTTCTTT. It yields the protein CATRDSGGTEAFF.

The rearrangement uses TRBV2 and TRBJ1-5; 10 bases are a match to TRBD1. The CDR3 extends over 15 amino acids. The germline V gene encodes CDR1 SNHLY and CDR2 FYNNEI. Trimming at V came to 4 bases and at J to 5 bases, leaving 5 bases not matched to a gene. The CDR3 loop is CASSGDRGQYQPQHF. The CDR3, as DNA: TGTGCCAGCAGTGGGGACAGGGGTCAGTATCAGCCCCAGCATTTT.

J is TRBJ2-2 and V is TRBV7-9, with unresolved D. This CDR3 is built from 15 residues. Looked up from germline, CDR1 is SEHNR and CDR2 is FQNEAQ (reference sequence). With 1 base removed from V and 6 bases from J, the gap between germline ends came to 12 bases. The CDR3 here is CASSLGLVSAGELFF. The CDR3 DNA follows: TGTGCCAGCAGCTTAGGCCTAGTTTCTGCCGGGGAGCTGTTTTTT.

The chain recombines TRBV15 with TRBJ2-2; 7 bases fit TRBD2. V trimming: 5 bases; J trimming: 3 bases; junction bases outside the gene matches: 6. The germline gives CDR1 LNHNV, CDR2 YYDKDF (reference sequence). The CDR3 extends over 15 amino acids. The CDR3 nucleotides read TGTGCCACCAGCTCCCGGGACTACTACACCGGGGAGCTGTTTTTT. It translates to CATSSRDYYTGELFF.

The chain employs TRBV18 and TRBJ2-3; maybe TRBD2 (5 bases). Trimming stripped 3 bases from V and 2 bases from J, with 15 bases between. This CDR3 has 16 amino acids. Germline-derived CDR1 and CDR2 are KGHSH and LQKENI. The chain's CDR3 is CASSPLASSITDTQYF. The CDR3 nucleotides read TGTGCCAGCTCACCTTTAGCGTCTTCGATCACAGATACGCAGTATTTT.

CDR3 sequence reads: CSAGFYGYTF. In nucleotides, the CDR3 is TGCAGTGCTGGCTTTTATGGCTACACCTTC. The V and J genes are TRBV20-1 and TRBJ1-2, with D uncertain. CDR3 length: 10 residues. The germline gives CDR1 DFQATT, CDR2 SNEGSKA (reference sequence). Trimming took off 5 bases at V and 5 bases at J, with 6 bases between the two ends.

The chain is built from TRBV5-1 and TRBJ2-7; TRBD2 agrees at 7 bases. This CDR3 has 14 residues. V lost 0 bases to trimming and J lost 6 bases; unmatched junction nucleotides: 6. Germline CDR1 reads SGHRS; CDR2 reads YFSETQ. The CDR3 sequence is CASSLDGGSGEQYF. CDR3 in DNA: TGCGCCAGCAGCTTGGATGGCGGGAGTGGCGAGCAGTACTTC.

J is TRBJ2-5 and V is TRBV5-1; possible D gene TRBD2, 5 bases. This CDR3 is 14 amino acids long. V shed 3 bases and J shed 5 bases, with 14 bases lying between them. Germline lookup yields CDR1 SGHRS and CDR2 YFSETQ. The CDR3 coding sequence is TGCGCCAGCAGCTGGACTCCCCCGGGGGAGACCCAGTACTTC. This sequence encodes CASSWTPPGETQYF.

The chain joins TRBV4-1 to TRBJ1-4; 7 nucleotides match TRBD1. CDR1 and CDR2 from the germline V gene are MGHRA and YSYEKL. The CDR3 length is 16 residues. The trim removed 6 bases at V and 4 bases at J, leaving 11 bases unmatched. CDR3 sequence: CASSLDRDSLNEKLFF. In nucleotides, the CDR3 is TGCGCCAGCAGTCTAGACCGGGACAGTCTTAATGAAAAACTGTTTTTT.

The sample holds one count of this clone. The V and J genes are TRBV28 and TRBJ2-1, with 7 bases that match TRBD1. V was clipped by 6 bases and J by 2 bases; unmatched bases: 10. CDR1 is MDHEN and CDR2 is SYDVKM in the germline V gene. The CDR3 has 16 residues. The CDR3 spells CASRTPQGFTYNEQFF. The CDR3 DNA follows: TGTGCCAGCAGAACCCCACAGGGGTTTACCTACAATGAGCAGTTCTTC.

This chain connects TRBV4-1 to TRBJ1-5, with TRBD1 as a possible D gene (6 bases). Trimming took 3 bases from V and 10 from J, leaving 19 bases between them. The CDR3 sequence is 15 residues long. Germline V gene lookup returns CDR1 MGHRA and CDR2 YSYEKL. CDR3 DNA sequence: TGCGCCAGCAGCCATATCACCGGGACAAATTTTCCCCAGCATTTT. It encodes CASSHITGTNFPQHF.

This chain connects TRBV5-5 to TRBJ2-2, with a tentative D call TRBD2 (7 bases). CDR1 is SGHKS and CDR2 is YYEKEE in the germline V gene (reference sequence). Trimming stripped 1 base from V and 3 bases from J, with 13 bases between. The CDR3 has 16 residues. CDR3 loop: CASSLRQGRDTGELFF. CDR3 nucleotides: TGTGCCAGCAGCTTGAGGCAGGGGAGGGACACCGGGGAGCTGTTTTTT. The full variable domain, in which reference TRBV5-5 and TRBJ2-2 provide the parts outside the CDR3, is DAGVTQSPTHLIKTRGQQVTLRCSPISGHKSVSWYQQVLGQGPQFIFQYYEKEERGRGNFPDRFSARQFPNYSSELNVNALLLGDSALYLCASSLRQGRDTGELFFGEGSRLTVL.

This clone was counted a single time. This chain links TRBV19 with TRBJ2-7; 9 bases are shared with TRBD1. The CDR3 consists of 14 residues. Looked up from germline, CDR1 is LNHDA and CDR2 is SQIVND (reference sequence). The junction had 9 bases not matched to a gene; V was cut back by 4 bases and J by 8 bases. The CDR3 is CASSTPGQGSQQYF. The CDR3 bases are TGTGCCAGTAGTACCCCGGGACAGGGCTCTCAGCAGTACTTC.

For the CDR3, the DNA is TGTGCCAGCAGCCCGCCCGGCAGGTTACCAGATACGCAGTATTTT. It specifies CASSPPGRLPDTQYF. The chain recombines TRBV6-5 with TRBJ2-3; D remains ambiguous. Trimming pared 6 bases from V and 4 bases from J, leaving 17 bases between. The germline CDR1 and CDR2 sequences are MNHEY and SVGAGI. CDR3 size: 15 residues.

This chain connects TRBV25-1 to TRBJ2-4; tentative D call: TRBD2 (6 bases). Trimming left V 4 bases short and J 0 bases short, with 7 bases between. The length of the CDR3 is 14 residues. Germline V CDR1 and CDR2: MGHDK, SYGVNS. CDR3 bases: TGTGCCAGCAGTGGCGGGACAGCCAAAAACATTCAGTACTTC. Translating gives CASSGGTAKNIQYF.

The chain carries TRBV18 and TRBJ1-2; D is possibly TRBD1 (6 bases). This CDR3 has 13 amino acids. Trimming left V 4 bases short and J 6 bases short, with 12 bases between. Per the germline V gene, CDR1 is KGHSH and CDR2 is LQKENI. DNA for the CDR3: TGTGCCAGCTCACTCAGGGGAGCGGATGGCTACACCTTC. It encodes CASSLRGADGYTF.

The DNA for the CDR3 is TGTGCCAGCCGAAAGGGAACGGGAGCGGGAGATACGCAGTATTTT. Residues: CASRKGTGAGDTQYF. The chain joins TRBV6-5 to TRBJ2-3; tentative D call: TRBD2 (6 bases). Germline V lookup: CDR1 MNHEY, CDR2 SVGAGI. This CDR3 has 15 amino acids. V was pared by 8 bases and J by 5 bases, with 20 bases between.

The chain carries TRBV5-4 and TRBJ1-4; 7 bases are shared with TRBD1. Germline trimming cut 0 bases from V and 8 bases from J; bases unmatched to any gene: 13. CDR3 size: 17 residues. From germline, CDR1 is SGHNT and CDR2 YYREEE (reference sequence). CDR3 sequence: CASSLAKGAGVDEKLFF. DNA for the CDR3: TGTGCCAGCAGCTTGGCCAAGGGGGCAGGGGTGGACGAAAAACTGTTTTTT.